This entry features one T cell receptor beta chain sequence. Measured with immunoSEQ multiplex PCR; TCRdb has only the in-frame clones, and not every one. The sample shows fewer than 70,000 clones, around 85% of them seen only once. V gave up 7 bases and J gave up 0 bases, with 7 bases separating them. Germline values: CDR1 MDHEN, CDR2 SYDVKM. The CDR3 length is 13 residues. This specimen comes from a study of blood T cell repertoires in COVID-19. At the level of the study: The United States, Italy and Spain supplied acute and convalescent COVID-19 samples. Sources were T cells, B-cell-depleted T cells, or PBMCs; the material itself was cDNA or gDNA.

The specimen was peripheral blood. The V call is TRBV28, the J call TRBJ1-5; no clear D. The sequence was collected from a man in his forties or fifties with acute or convalescent COVID-19. DNA of the CDR3: TGTGCCAGCATGGAGAATAGCAATCAGCCCCAGCATTTT. It specifies CASMENSNQPQHF.